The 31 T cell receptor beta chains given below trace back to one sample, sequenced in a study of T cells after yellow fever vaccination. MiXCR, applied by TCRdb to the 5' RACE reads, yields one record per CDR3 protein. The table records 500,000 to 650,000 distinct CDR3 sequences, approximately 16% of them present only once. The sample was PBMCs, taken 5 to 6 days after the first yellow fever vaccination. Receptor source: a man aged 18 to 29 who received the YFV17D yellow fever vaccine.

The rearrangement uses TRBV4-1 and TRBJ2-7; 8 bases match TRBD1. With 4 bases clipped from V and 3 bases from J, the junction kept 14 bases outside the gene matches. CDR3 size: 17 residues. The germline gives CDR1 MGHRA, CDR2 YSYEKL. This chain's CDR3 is CASSLRPGTGTGYEQYF. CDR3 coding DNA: TGCGCCAGCAGCCTACGTCCCGGGACAGGAACCGGCTACGAGCAGTACTTC.

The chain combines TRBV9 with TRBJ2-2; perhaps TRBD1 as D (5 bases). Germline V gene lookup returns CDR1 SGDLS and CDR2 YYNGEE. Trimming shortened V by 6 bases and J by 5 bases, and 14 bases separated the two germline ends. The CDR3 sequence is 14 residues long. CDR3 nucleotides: TGTGCCAGCAATCAAGGGGAACAGACCGGGGAGCTGTTTTTT. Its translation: CASNQGEQTGELFF.

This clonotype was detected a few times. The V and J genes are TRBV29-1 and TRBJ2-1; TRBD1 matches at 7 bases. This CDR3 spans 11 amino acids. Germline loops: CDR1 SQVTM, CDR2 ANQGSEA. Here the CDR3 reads CRQGTYNEQFF. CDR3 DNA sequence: TGCAGACAGGGGACCTACAATGAGCAGTTCTTC.

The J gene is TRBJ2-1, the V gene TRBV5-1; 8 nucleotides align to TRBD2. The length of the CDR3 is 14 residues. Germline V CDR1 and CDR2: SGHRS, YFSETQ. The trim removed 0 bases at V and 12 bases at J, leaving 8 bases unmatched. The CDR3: CASSLAGGPRGQFF. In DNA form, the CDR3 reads TGCGCCAGCAGCTTGGCGGGGGGGCCAAGAGGGCAGTTCTTC.

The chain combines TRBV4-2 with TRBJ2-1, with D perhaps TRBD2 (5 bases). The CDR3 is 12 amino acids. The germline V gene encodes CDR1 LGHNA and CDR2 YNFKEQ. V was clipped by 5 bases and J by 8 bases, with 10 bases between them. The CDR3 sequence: CASSGLRDEQFF. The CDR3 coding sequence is TGTGCCAGCAGCGGACTTCGGGATGAGCAGTTCTTC.

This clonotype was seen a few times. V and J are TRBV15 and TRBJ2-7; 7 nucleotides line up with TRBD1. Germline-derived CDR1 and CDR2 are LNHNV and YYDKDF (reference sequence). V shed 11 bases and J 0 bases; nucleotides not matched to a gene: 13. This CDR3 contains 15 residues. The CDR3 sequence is CAYKIEGASSYEQYV. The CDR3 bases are TGTGCCTACAAGATCGAGGGGGCGAGCTCCTACGAGCAGTACGTC.

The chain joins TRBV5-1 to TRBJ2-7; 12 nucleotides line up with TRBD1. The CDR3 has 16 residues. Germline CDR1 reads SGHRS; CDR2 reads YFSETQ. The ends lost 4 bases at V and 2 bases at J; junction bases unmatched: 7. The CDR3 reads CASSVSRDRGPYEQYV. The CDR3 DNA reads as TGCGCCAGCAGCGTCTCCCGGGACAGGGGGCCCTACGAGCAGTACGTC.

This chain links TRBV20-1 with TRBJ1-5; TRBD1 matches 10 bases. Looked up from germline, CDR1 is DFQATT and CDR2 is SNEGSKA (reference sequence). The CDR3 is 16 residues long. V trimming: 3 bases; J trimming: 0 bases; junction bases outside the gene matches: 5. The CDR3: CSASRWDRGSNQPQHF. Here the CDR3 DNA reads TGCAGTGCTAGTCGATGGGACAGGGGTAGCAATCAGCCCCAGCATTTT.

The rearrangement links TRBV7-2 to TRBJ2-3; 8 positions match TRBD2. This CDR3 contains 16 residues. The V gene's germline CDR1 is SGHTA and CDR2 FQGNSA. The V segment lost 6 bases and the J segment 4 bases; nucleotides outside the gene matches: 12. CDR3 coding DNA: TGTGCCAGCAGTTTTACCGGGACTAGGGGGGCAGATACGCAGTATTTT. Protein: CASSFTGTRGADTQYF.

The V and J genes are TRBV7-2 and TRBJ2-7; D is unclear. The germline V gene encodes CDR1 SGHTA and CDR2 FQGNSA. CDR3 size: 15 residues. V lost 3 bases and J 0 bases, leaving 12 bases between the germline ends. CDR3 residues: CASSFGGSSSYEQYV. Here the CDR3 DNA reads TGTGCCAGCAGCTTCGGCGGTTCAAGCTCCTACGAGCAGTACGTC.

This chain's CDR3 is CASSEVGGNQPQHF. The CDR3 nucleotides read TGTGCCAGCAGTGAGGTGGGGGGCAATCAGCCCCAGCATTTT. The V gene is TRBV6-1, the J gene TRBJ1-5, with a possible D match to TRBD1 (5 bases). This CDR3 has 14 residues. Germline CDR1 MNHNS, CDR2 SASEGT. Trimming took 3 bases from V and 2 from J, leaving 8 bases between them.

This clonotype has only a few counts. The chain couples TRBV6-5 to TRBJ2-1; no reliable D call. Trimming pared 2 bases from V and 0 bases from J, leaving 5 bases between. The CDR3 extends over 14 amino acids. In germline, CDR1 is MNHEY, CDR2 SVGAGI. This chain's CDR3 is CASSYESSYNEQFF. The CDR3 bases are TGTGCCAGCAGTTACGAAAGCTCCTACAATGAGCAGTTCTTC.

CDR3 amino acids: CASSATGGQTGELFF. The CDR3 bases are TGTGCCAGCAGCGCGACAGGAGGGCAAACCGGGGAGCTGTTTTTT. V usage is TRBV9 and J usage is TRBJ2-2; D is possibly TRBD1 or TRBD2 (6 bases each). V was trimmed by 3 bases and J by 5 bases, leaving 14 bases between them. CDR3 size: 15 residues. Germline V CDR1 and CDR2: SGDLS, YYNGEE.

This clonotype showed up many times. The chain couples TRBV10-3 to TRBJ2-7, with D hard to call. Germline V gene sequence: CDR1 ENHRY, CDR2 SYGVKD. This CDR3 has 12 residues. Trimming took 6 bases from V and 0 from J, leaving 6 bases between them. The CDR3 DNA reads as TGTGCCATCAGGCATGACTCCTACGAGCAGTACTTC. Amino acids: CAIRHDSYEQYF.

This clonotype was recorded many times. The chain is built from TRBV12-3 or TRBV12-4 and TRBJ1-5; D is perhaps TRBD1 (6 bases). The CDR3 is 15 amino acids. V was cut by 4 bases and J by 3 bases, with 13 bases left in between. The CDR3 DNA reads TGTGCCAGCAGTTCGGACAGCCTTAACAATCAGCCCCAGCATTTT. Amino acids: CASSSDSLNNQPQHF.

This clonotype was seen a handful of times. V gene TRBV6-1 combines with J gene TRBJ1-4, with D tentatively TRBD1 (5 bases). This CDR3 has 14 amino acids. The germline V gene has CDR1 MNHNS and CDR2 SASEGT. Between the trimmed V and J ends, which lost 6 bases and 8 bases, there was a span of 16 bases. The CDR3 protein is CASRHSQEGEKLFF. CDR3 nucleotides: TGTGCCAGCAGGCATTCACAGGAGGGGGAAAAACTGTTTTTT.

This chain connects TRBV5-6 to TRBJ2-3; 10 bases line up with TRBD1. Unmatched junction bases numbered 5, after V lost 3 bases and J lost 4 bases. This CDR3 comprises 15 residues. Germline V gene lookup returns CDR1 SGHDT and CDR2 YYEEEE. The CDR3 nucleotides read TGTGCCAGCAGCTCCTTCGACAGGGGGCCAGATACGCAGTATTTT. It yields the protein CASSSFDRGPDTQYF.

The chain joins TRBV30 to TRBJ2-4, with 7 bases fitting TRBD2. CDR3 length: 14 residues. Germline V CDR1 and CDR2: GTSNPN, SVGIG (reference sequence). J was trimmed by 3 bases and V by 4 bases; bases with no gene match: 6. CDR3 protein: CAWTLAEIKNIQYF. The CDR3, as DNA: TGTGCCTGGACTCTAGCGGAGATCAAAAACATTCAGTACTTC.

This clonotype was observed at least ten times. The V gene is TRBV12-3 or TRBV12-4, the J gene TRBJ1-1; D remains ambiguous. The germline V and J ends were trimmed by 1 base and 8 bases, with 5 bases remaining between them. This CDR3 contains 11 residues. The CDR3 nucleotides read TGTGCCAGCAGTTTAGGACTCGAAGCTTTCTTT. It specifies CASSLGLEAFF.

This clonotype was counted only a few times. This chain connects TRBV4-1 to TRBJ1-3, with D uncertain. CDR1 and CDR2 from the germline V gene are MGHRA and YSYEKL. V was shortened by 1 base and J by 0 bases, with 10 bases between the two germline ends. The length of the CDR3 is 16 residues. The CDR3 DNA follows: TGCGCCAGCAGCCAAGGCTTTTCAGACTCTGGAAACACCATATATTTT. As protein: CASSQGFSDSGNTIYF.

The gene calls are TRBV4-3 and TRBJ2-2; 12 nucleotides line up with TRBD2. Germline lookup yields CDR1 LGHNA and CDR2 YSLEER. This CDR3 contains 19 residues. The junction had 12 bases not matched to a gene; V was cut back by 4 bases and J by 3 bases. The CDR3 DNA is TGCGCCAGCAGCCCGAGGGGTTCTAGCGGGGGGGCCCACACCGGGGAGCTGTTTTTT. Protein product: CASSPRGSSGGAHTGELFF.

This CDR3 is CASSYPTEAFF. As DNA, the CDR3 is TGTGCCAGCAGTTACCCCACTGAAGCTTTCTTT. The V and J genes are TRBV6-2 or TRBV6-3 and TRBJ1-1; unclear D gene. V was trimmed by 2 bases and J by 4 bases, leaving 2 bases between them. The CDR3 length is 11 residues. The germline V gene encodes CDR1 MNHEY and CDR2 SVGEGT.

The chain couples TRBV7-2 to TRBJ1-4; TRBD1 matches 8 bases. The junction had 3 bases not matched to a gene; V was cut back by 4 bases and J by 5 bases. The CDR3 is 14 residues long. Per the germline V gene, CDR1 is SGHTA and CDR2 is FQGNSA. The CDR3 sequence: CASSYRQGNEKLFF. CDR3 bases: TGTGCCAGCAGCTACCGACAGGGGAATGAAAAACTGTTTTTT. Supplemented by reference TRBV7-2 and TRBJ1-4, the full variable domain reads GAGVSQSPSNKVTEKGKDVELRCDPISGHTALYWYRQSLGQGLEFLIYFQGNSAPDKSGLPSDRFSAERTGGSVSTLTIQRTQQEDSAVYLCASSYRQGNEKLFFGSGTQLSVL.

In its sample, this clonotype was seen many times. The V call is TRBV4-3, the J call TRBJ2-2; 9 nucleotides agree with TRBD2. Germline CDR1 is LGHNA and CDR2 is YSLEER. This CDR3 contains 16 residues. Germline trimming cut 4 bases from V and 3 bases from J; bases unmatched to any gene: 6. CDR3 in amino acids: CASSPLSGGDTGELFF. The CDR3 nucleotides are TGCGCCAGCAGCCCGCTTAGCGGGGGTGACACCGGGGAGCTGTTTTTT.

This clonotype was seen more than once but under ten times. The CDR3 protein is CASSLEAPPLHF. In DNA form, the CDR3 reads TGTGCCAGCAGCTTAGAAGCCCCACCCCTCCACTTT. The chain carries TRBV7-2 and TRBJ1-6, with D hard to call. The CDR3 has 12 residues. Deletions cut 1 base from V and 11 bases from J, with 6 bases between. The germline gives CDR1 SGHTA, CDR2 FQGNSA.

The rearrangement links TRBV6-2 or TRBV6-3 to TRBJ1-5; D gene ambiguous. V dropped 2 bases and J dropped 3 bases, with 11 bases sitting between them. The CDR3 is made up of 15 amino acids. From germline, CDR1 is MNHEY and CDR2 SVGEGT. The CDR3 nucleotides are TGTGCCAGCAGTTACAGTCAGGTGATCAATCAGCCCCAGCATTTT. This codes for CASSYSQVINQPQHF.

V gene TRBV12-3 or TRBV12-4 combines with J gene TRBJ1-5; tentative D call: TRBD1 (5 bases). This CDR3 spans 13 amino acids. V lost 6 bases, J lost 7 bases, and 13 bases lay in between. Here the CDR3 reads CASRSGNSQPQHF. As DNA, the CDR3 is TGTGCCAGCAGGTCAGGGAATTCCCAGCCCCAGCATTTT.

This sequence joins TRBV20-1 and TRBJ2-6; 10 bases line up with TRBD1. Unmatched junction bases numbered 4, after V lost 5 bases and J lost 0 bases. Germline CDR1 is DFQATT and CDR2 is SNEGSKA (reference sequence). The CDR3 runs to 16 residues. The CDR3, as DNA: TGCAGTGCTCCGACAGGGGGCAGCTCTGGGGCCAACGTCCTGACTTTC. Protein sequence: CSAPTGGSSGANVLTF.

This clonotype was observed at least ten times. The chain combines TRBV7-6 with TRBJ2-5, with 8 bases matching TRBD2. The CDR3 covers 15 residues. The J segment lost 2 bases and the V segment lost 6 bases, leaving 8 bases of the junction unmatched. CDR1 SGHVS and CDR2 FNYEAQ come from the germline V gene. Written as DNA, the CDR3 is TGTGCCAGCAGATGGGATTCGGGGGGGCAAGAGACCCAGTACTTC. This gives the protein CASRWDSGGQETQYF.

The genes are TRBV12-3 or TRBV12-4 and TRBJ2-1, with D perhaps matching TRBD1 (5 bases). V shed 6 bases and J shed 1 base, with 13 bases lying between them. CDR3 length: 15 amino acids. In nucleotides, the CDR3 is TGTGCCAGCAGCCCCGGCAGGGAATCCTACAATGAGCAGTTCTTC. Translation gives CASSPGRESYNEQFF.

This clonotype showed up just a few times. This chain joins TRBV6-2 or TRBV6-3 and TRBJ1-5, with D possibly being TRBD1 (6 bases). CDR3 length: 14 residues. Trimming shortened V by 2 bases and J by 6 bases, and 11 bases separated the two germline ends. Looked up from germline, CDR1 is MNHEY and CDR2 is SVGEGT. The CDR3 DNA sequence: TGTGCCAGCAGTTACCGGGGGGCTACTCAGCCCCAGCATTTT. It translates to CASSYRGATQPQHF.